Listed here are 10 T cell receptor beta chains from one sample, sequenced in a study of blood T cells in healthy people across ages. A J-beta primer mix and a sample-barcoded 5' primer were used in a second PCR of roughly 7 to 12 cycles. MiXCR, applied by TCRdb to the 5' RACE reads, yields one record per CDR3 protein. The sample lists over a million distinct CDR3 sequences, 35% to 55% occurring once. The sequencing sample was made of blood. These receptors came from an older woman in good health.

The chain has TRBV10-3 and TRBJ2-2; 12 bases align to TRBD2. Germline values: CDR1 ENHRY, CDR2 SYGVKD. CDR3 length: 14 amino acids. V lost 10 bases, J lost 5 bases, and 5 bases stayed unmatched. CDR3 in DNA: TGTGCCACCAGACTAGCGGGAGATACCGGGGAGCTGTTTTTT. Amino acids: CATRLAGDTGELFF.

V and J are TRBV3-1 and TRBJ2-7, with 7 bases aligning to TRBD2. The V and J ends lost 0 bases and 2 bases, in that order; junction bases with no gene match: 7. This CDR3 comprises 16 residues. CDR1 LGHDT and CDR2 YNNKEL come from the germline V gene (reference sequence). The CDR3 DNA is TGTGCCAGCAGCCAAGACGGGAGGCCCCCCCCCTACGAGCAGTACTTC. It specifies CASSQDGRPPPYEQYF.

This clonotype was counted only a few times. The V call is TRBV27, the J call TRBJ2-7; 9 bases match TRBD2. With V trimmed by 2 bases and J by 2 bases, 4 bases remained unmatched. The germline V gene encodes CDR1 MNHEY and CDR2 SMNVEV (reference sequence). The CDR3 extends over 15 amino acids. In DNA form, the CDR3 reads TGTGCCAGCAGTTTAGGGACTAGCAGCCCCTACGAGCAGTACTTC. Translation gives CASSLGTSSPYEQYF.

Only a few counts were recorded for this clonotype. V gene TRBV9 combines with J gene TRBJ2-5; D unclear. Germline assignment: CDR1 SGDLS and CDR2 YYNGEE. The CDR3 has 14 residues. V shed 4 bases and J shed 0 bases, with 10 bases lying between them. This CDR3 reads CASSPRHYQETQYF. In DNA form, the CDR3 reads TGTGCCAGCAGCCCACGACACTACCAAGAGACCCAGTACTTC.

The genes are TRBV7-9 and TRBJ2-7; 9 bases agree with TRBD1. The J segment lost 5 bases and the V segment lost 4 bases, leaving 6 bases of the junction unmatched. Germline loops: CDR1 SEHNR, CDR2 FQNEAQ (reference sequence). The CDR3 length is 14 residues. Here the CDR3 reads CASSSSRDRDEQYF. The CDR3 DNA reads TGTGCCAGCAGCTCGTCCCGGGACAGGGACGAGCAGTACTTC.

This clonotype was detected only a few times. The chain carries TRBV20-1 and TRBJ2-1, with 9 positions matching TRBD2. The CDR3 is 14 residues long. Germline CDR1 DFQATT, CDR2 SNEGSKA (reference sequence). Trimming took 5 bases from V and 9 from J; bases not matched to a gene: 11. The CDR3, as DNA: TGCAGTGCTCGCACCGGGACTAGCTTGGTTGAGCAGTTCTTC. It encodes CSARTGTSLVEQFF.

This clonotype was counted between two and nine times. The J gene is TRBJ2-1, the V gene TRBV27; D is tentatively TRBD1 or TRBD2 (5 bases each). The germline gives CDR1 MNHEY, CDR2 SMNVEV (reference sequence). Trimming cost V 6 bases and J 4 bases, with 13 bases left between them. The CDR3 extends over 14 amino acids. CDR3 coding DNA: TGTGCCAGCAGGGGGGAGAGAAGGTACAATGAGCAGTTCTTC. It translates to CASRGERRYNEQFF.

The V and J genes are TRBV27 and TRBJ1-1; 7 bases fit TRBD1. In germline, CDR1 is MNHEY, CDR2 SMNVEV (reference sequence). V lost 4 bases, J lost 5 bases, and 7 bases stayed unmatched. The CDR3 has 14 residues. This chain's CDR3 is CASSSSQGRTEAFF. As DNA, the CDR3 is TGTGCCAGCAGTTCCTCACAGGGGAGAACTGAAGCTTTCTTT.

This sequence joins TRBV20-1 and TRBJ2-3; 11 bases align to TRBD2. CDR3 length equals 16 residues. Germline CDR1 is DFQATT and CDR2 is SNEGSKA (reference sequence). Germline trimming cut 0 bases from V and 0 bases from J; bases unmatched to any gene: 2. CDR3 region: CSARDSSGRSTDTQYF. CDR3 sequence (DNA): TGCAGTGCTAGAGATTCTAGCGGGAGGAGCACAGATACGCAGTATTTT.

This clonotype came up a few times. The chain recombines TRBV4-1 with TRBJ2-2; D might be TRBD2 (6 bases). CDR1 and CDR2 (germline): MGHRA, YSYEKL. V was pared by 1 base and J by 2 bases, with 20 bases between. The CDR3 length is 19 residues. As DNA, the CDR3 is TGCGCCAGCAGCCAAGCCAGGGCGGGGTCACAGGCTAACACCGGGGAGCTGTTTTTT. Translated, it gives CASSQARAGSQANTGELFF.